A single sample is the source of the 6 T cell receptor beta chains below, sequenced in a study of T cells in Graves' hyperthyroidism and ophthalmopathy. The TCR beta CDR3 regions underwent amplification using RNA transcripts as the source. Researchers ran a first-round RT-PCR on the TCR CDR3 using the HTBI primer set. TCRdb reprocessed the multiplex PCR reads with MiXCR, giving one entry per CDR3 protein. The sample has hundreds of thousands of distinct CDR3 sequences; nearly 20% are singletons. Input material: blood. These receptors came from a man aged 40-49 years with Graves' ophthalmopathy.

This clonotype has just a few counts. The chain couples TRBV7-2 to TRBJ2-7; a weak D match, TRBD2 (6 bases). V was shortened by 3 bases and J by 0 bases, with 15 bases between the two germline ends. Germline V gene data show CDR1 as SGHTA and CDR2 as FQGNSA. The CDR3 consists of 16 residues. CDR3 sequence: CASSLVADPTSYEQYF. The CDR3 DNA sequence: TGTGCCAGCAGCTTGGTAGCGGACCCGACCTCCTACGAGCAGTACTTC. Looking up the rest from reference TRBV7-2 and TRBJ2-7 gives the full variable domain: GAGVSQSPSNKVTEKGKDVELRCDPISGHTALYWYRQSLGQGLEFLIYFQGNSAPDKSGLPSDRFSAERTGGSVSTLTIQRTQQEDSAVYLCASSLVADPTSYEQYFGPGTRLTVT.

The V gene is TRBV7-3, the J gene TRBJ2-1; D unresolved. V lost 1 base, J lost 9 bases, and 16 bases lay in between. The CDR3 has 15 residues. CDR1 is SGHTA and CDR2 is FQGTGA in the germline V gene. The DNA for the CDR3 is TGTGCCAGCAGCTTAAACCCCTATTACAATGGTGAGCAGTTCTTC. Its translation: CASSLNPYYNGEQFF.

The table lists this clonotype with many counts. This rearrangement joins TRBV5-5 to TRBJ2-7, with no clear D. V lost 0 bases to trimming and J lost 2 bases, with 9 bases between them. The germline V gene has CDR1 SGHKS and CDR2 YYEKEE (reference sequence). The CDR3 runs to 14 residues. CDR3 amino acids: CASSLDSYTYEQYF. The DNA for the CDR3 is TGTGCCAGCAGCTTGGACAGTTATACCTACGAGCAGTACTTC.

The gene calls are TRBV19 and TRBJ2-2, with TRBD1 identical over 8 bases. Germline-derived CDR1 and CDR2 are LNHDA and SQIVND (reference sequence). This CDR3 is built from 14 residues. Losses at the gene ends were 5 bases for V and 8 bases for J; bases not matched to a gene: 7. This CDR3 reads CASSATGGMGELFF. In DNA, the CDR3 is TGTGCCAGTAGTGCCACAGGGGGGATGGGGGAGCTGTTTTTT. The whole variable domain, remainder taken from reference TRBV19 and TRBJ2-2, is DGGITQSPKYLFRKEGQNVTLSCEQNLNHDAMYWYRQDPGQGLRLIYYSQIVNDFQKGDIAEGYSVSREKKESFPLTVTSAQKNPTAFYLCASSATGGMGELFFGEGSRLTVL.

This chain uses TRBV12-5 with TRBJ2-7; weak D call: TRBD1 (5 bases). Trimming left V 5 bases short and J 6 bases short, with 17 bases between. The CDR3 consists of 14 residues. Germline-derived CDR1 and CDR2 are LGHNT and FRNRAP. CDR3 residues: CASGTSTPGREQYF. CDR3 DNA sequence: TGTGCTAGTGGTACCTCCACTCCAGGGCGCGAGCAGTACTTC.

This clonotype was seen many times. V and J are TRBV7-8 and TRBJ1-2; possible D gene TRBD1, 5 bases. CDR3 length: 14 amino acids. V shed 5 bases and J shed 2 bases, with 12 bases lying between them. Looked up from germline, CDR1 is SGHVS and CDR2 is FQNEAQ. DNA for the CDR3: TGTGCCAGCAGCCCTAGTGGGGGGAACTATGGCTACACCTTC. Translation gives CASSPSGGNYGYTF.